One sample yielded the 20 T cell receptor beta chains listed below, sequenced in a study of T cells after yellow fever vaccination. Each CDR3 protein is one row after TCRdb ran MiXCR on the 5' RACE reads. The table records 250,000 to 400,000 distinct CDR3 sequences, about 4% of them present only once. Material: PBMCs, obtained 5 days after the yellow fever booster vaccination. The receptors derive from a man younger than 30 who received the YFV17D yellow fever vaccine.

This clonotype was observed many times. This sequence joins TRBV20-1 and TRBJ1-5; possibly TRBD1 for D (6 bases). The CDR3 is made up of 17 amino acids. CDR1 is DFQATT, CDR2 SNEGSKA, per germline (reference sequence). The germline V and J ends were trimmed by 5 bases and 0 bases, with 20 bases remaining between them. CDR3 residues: CSAQRPWGQGSNQPQHF. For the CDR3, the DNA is TGCAGTGCTCAACGGCCATGGGGGCAGGGTAGCAATCAGCCCCAGCATTTT.

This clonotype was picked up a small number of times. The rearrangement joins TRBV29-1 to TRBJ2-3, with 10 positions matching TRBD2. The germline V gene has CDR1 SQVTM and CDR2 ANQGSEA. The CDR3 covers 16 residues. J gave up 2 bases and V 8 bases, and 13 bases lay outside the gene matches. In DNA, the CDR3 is TGCAGCACCCCAGGGAGTAGCGGGGGGTACACAGATACGCAGTATTTT. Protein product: CSTPGSSGGYTDTQYF.

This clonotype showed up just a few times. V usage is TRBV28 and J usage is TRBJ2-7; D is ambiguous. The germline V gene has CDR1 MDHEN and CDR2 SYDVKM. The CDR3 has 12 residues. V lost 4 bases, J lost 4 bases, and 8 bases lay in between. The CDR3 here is CASSSSRYEQYV. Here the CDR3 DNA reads TGTGCCAGCAGTTCGAGTCGGTACGAGCAGTACGTC.

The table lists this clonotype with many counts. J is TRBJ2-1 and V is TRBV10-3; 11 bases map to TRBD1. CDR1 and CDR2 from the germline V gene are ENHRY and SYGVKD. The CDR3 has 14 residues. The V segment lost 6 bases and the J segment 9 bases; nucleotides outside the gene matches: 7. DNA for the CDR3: TGTGCCATCAGGCCGGGACAGGGGGGCAGTGAGCAGTTCTTC. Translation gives CAIRPGQGGSEQFF.

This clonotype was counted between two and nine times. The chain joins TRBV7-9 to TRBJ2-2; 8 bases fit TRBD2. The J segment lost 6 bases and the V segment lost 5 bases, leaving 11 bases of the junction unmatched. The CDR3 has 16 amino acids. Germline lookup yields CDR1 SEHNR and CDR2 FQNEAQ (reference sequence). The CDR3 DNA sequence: TGTGCCAGCAGCCATTTGCTGAGGACTAGCTCCGGGGAGCTGTTTTTT. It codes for CASSHLLRTSSGELFF.

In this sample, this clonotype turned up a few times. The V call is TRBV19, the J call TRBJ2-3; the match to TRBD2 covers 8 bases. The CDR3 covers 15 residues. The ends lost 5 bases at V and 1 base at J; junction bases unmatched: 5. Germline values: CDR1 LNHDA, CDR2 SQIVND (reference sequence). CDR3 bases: TGTGCCAGTAGTTATTTCGGGGGGGGCACAGATACGCAGTATTTT. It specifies CASSYFGGGTDTQYF.

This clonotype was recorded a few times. CDR3 sequence (DNA): TGCAGTGCGCAGCGGGTGACCTCCTACAATGAGCAGTTCTTC. It translates to CSAQRVTSYNEQFF. This chain links TRBV20-1 with TRBJ2-1; D may be TRBD2 (6 bases). Germline lookup yields CDR1 DFQATT and CDR2 SNEGSKA (reference sequence). The CDR3 is made up of 14 amino acids. Between the trimmed V and J ends, which lost 6 bases and 0 bases, there was a span of 12 bases.

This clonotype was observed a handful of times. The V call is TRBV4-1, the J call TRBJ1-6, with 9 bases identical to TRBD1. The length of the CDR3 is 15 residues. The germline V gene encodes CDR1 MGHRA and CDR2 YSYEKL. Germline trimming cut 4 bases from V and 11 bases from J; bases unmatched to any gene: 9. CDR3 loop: CASSPLRDRVTPLHF. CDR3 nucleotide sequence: TGCGCCAGCAGCCCACTCCGGGACAGGGTGACACCCCTCCACTTT.

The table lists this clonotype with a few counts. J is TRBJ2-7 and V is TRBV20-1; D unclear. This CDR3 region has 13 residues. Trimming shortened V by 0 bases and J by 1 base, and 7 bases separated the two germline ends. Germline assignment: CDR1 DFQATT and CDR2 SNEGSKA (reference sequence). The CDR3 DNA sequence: TGCAGTGCTAGAGATAAGGCGTCCTACGAGCAGTACTTC. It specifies CSARDKASYEQYF.

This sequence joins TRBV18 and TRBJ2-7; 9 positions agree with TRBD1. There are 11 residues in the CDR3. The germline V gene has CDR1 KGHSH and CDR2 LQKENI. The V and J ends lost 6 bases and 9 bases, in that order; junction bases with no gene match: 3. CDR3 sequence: CASSPGQGQYF. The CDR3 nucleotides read TGTGCCAGCTCGCCGGGACAGGGGCAGTACTTC.

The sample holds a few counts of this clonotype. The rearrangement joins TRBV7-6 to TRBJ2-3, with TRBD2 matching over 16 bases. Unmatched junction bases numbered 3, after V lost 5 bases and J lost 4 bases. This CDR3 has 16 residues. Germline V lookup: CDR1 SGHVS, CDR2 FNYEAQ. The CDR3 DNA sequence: TGTGCCAGCAGCGGGGGACTAGCGGGGGGGCCAGATACGCAGTATTTT. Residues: CASSGGLAGGPDTQYF.

DNA for the CDR3: TGCGCCAGCAGCCTACAGGGAGCAGGTCAGCCCCAGCATTTT. Translated: CASSLQGAGQPQHF. The chain links TRBV5-1 to TRBJ1-5; D may be TRBD1 (6 bases). Germline V gene sequence: CDR1 SGHRS, CDR2 YFSETQ. CDR3 size: 14 residues. V dropped 4 bases and J dropped 6 bases, with 14 bases sitting between them.

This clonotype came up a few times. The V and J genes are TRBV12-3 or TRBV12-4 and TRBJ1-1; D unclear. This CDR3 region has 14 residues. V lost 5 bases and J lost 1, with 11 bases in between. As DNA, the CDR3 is TGTGCCAGCAGTCCCCATCCTCGGAACACTGAAGCTTTCTTT. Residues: CASSPHPRNTEAFF.

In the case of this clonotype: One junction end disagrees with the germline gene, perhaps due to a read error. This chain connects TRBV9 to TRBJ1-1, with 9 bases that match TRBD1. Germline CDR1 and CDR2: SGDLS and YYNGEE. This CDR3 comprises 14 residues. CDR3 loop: CASSVEQGANEDFF. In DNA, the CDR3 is TGTGCCAGCAGCGTCGAACAGGGGGCGAATGAAGATTTCTTT.

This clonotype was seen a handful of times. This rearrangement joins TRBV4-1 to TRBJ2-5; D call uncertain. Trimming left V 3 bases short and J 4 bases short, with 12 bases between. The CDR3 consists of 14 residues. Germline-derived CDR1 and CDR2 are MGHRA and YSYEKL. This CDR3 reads CASSQHRYLETQYF. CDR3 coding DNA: TGCGCCAGCAGCCAGCACAGATATTTAGAGACCCAGTACTTC.

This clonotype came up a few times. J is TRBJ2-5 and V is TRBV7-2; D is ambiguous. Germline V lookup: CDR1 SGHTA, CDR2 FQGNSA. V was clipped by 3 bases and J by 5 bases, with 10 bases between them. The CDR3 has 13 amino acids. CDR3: CASSFTVMETQYF. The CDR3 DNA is TGTGCCAGCAGCTTTACAGTGATGGAGACCCAGTACTTC.

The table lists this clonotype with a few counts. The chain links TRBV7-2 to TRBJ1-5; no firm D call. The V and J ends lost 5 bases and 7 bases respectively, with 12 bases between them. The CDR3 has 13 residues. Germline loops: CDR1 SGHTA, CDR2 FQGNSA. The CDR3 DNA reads TGTGCCAGCAGCGCGTCCGGGAACCAGCCCCAGCATTTT. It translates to CASSASGNQPQHF. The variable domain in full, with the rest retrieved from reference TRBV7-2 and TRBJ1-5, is GAGVSQSPSNKVTEKGKDVELRCDPISGHTALYWYRQSLGQGLEFLIYFQGNSAPDKSGLPSDRFSAERTGGSVSTLTIQRTQQEDSAVYLCASSASGNQPQHFGDGTRLSIL.

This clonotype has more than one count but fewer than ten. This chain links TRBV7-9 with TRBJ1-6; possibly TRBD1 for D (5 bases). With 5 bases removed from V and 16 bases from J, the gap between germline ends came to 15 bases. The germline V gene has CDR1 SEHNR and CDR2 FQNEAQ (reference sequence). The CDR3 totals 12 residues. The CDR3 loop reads CASSHRDGYLHF. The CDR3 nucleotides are TGTGCCAGCAGCCACCGGGACGGATATCTCCACTTT.

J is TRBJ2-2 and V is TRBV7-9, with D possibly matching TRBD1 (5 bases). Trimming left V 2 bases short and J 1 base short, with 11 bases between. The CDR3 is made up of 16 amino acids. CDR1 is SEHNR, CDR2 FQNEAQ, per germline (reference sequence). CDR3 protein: CASSLSAGLNTGELFF. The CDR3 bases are TGTGCCAGCAGCTTATCCGCAGGGTTGAACACCGGGGAGCTGTTTTTT.

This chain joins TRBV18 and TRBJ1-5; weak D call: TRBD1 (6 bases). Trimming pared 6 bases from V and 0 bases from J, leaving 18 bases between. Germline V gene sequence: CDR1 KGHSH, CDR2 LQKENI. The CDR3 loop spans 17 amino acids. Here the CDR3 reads CASSKQGPILSNQPQHF. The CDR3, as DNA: TGTGCCAGCTCGAAACAGGGACCGATCCTTAGCAATCAGCCCCAGCATTTT.